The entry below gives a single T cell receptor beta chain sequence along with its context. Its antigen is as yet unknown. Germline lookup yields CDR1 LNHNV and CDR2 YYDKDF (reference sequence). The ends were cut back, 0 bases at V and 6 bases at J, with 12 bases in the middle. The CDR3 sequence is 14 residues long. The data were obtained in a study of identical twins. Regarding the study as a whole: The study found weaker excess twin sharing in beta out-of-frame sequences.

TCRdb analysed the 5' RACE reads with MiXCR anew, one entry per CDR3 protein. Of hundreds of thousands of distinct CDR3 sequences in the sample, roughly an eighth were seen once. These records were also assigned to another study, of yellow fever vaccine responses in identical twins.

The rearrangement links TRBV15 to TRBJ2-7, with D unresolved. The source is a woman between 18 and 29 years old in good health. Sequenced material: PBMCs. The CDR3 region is CATSRDRVLGEQYF. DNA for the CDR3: TGTGCCACCAGCAGAGATCGCGTACTCGGCGAGCAGTACTTC.